This entry concerns a single T cell receptor (beta chain). The sample is drawn from a study of T-cell memory formation after mild COVID-19. TCRdb used MiXCR to reprocess the 5' RACE reads, holding one entry per CDR3 protein. In the table there are a few hundred thousand distinct CDR3 sequences, 25% to 30% of which are singletons. CDR1 KGHSH and CDR2 LQKENI come from the germline V gene. Trimming took 6 bases from V and 4 from J; bases not matched to a gene: 18. CDR3 length equals 17 residues. V usage is TRBV18 and J usage is TRBJ2-7; 7 bases line up with TRBD1. Material for sequencing was PBMCs or a T cell subset sorted from them (not recorded which). This clonotype was obtained from an adult woman who had mild COVID-19 (a few samples of this study predate the infection). Cell type and time point are not known. Here the CDR3 reads CASSLARTGTDYYEQYF. The CDR3, as DNA: TGTGCCAGCTCCCTCGCCCGGACCGGGACAGATTATTACGAGCAGTACTTC. The full variable domain, rest sourced from reference TRBV18 and TRBJ2-7, is NAGVMQNPRHLVRRRGQEARLRCSPMKGHSHVYWYRQLPEEGLKFMVYLQKENIIDESGMPKERFSAEFPKEGPSILRIQQVVRGDSAAYFCASSLARTGTDYYEQYFGPGTRLTVT.